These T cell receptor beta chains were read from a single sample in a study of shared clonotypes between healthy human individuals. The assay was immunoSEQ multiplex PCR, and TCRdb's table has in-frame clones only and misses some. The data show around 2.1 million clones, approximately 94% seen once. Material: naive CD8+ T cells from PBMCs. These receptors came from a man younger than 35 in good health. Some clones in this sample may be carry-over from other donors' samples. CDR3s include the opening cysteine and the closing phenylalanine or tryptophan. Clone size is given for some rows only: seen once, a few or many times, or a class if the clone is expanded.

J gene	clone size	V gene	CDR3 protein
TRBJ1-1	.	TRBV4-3	CASCRGAWDTEAFF
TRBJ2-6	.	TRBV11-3	CASSGGPGANVLTF
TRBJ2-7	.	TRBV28	CASSSYRTGRLSYEQYF
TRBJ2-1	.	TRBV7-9	CASSLNRYGEMISYNEQFF
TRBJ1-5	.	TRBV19	CASSQVLRPNQPQHF
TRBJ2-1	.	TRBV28	CASSPRLVSLYNEQFF
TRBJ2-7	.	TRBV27	CASSPGGLYEQYF
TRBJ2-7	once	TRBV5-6	CASSPTIGSEQYF
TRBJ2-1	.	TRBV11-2	CASSLELAGGTYNEQFF
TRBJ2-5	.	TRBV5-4	CASSLNGETQYF
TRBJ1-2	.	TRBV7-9	CASSLVANYGYTF
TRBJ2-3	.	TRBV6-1	CASSEAITYFTDTQYF
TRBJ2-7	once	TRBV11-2	CASSLAAISYEQYF
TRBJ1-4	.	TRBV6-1	CASNTRGGNEKLFF
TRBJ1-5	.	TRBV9	CASSAHYSNQPQHF
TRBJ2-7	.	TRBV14	CASSHLAARGYEQYF
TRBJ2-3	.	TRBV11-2	CASRPRQGGTDTQYF
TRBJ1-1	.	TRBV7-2	CASSLGQGVAEAFF
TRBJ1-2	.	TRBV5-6	CASSLPDRGGPYGYTF
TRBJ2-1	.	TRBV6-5	CASSLTSGRYNEQFF
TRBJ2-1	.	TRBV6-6	CASRERISNEQFF
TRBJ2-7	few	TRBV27	CASRSSGRRYEQYF
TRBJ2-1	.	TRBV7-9	CASNVGTTYNEQFF
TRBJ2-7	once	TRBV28	CASRGLTVGYEQYF
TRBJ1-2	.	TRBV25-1	CASSEGGERGYTF
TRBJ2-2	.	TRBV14	CASSQGHWNTGELFF
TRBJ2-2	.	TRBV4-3	CASSQEEGVVGTGELFF
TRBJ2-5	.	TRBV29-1	CSVERDVPRDSQYF
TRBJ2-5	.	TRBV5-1	CASSLGIFGEETQYF
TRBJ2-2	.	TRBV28	CASTDRDFPTGELFF
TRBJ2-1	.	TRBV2	CASSPGTYNEQFF
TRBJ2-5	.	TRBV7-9	CASSLSPLAGLQETQYF
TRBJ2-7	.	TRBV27	CASRVMAGAAWEQYF
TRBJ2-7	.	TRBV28	CASRPSGYYEQYF
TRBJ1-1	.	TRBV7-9	CASSLDRRAGSDTEAFF
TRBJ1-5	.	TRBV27	CASSTRESNQPQHF
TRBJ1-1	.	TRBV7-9	CASSLGQGLNTEAFF
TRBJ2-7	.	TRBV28	CASSKRTGMGYF
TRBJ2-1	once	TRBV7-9	CASSIRTGSWGNEQFF
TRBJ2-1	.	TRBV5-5	CASSLDSNSYNEQFF
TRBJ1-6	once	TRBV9	CASSANNSPLHF
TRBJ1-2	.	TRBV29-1	CSVRPTGDYGYTF
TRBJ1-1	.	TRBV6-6	CASWGTGAEAFF
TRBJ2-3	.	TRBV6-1	CASRGGLDAADTQYF
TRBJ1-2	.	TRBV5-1	CASSLANGRDGYTF
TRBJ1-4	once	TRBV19	CASSRTGGRNEKLFF
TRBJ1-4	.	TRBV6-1	CASSEARKGESNEKLFF
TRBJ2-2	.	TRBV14	CASSLTGWTGELFF
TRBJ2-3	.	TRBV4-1	CASSQDARFPRDDTDTQYF
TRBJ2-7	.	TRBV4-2	CASSPGWRGYEQYF
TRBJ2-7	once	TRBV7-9	CASSSTGASLEQYF
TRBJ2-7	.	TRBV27	CASSTDSLGYEQYF
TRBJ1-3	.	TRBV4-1	CASSQDRANTGNTIYF
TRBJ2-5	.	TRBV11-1	CASSVTGGWVQETQYF
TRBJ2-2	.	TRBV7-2	CASSLGWGTGRLFF
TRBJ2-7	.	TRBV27	CASSSSRETYEQYF
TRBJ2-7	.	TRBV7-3	CASSLAENHEQYF